This TCR beta chain appears in the sequencing data of a study of Graves' ophthalmopathy and Graves' hyperthyroidism. Study observations and caveats: The majority of expanded thyroid clonotypes above 0.001 frequency also occurred in blood.

Amplified TCR beta CDR3 regions were obtained using RNA transcripts as template. First-round RT-PCR employed HTBI primers, with a second-round multiplex PCR after it. Each CDR3 protein gets one entry after TCRdb re-called the multiplex PCR reads with MiXCR. The profile shows approximately 640,000 distinct CDR3 sequences, under 50% of them singletons. A remark on this clonotype: Its target is unknown.

The germline CDR1 and CDR2 sequences are LNHDA and SQIVND (reference sequence). The germline V and J ends were trimmed by 11 bases and 4 bases, with 17 bases remaining between them. The CDR3 runs 13 residues. Sequenced input: peripheral blood. The source is an adult man with Graves' ophthalmopathy. This rearrangement joins TRBV19 to TRBJ1-1; no clear D gene. The CDR3 DNA is TGTGCCTGGAGTAGGACCTCGGGCACTGAAGCTTTCTTT. Protein sequence: CAWSRTSGTEAFF.